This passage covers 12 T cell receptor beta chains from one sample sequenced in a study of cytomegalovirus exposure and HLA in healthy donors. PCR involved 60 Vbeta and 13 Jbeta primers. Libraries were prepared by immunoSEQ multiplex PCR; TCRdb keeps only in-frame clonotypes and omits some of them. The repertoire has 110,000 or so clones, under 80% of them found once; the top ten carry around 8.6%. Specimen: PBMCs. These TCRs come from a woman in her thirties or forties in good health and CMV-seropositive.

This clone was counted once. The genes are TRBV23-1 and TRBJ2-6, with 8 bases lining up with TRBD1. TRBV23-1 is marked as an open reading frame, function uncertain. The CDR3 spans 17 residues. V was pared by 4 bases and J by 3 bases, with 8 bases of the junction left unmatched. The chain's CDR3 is CASSLSDRAFGANVLTF. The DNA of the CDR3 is TGCGCCAGCAGTCTGTCGGACAGGGCATTTGGGGCCAACGTCCTGACTTTC.

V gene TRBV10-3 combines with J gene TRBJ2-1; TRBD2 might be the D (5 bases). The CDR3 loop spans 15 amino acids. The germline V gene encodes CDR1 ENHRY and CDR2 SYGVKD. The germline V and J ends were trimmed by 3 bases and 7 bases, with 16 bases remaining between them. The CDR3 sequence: CAISDGGSTGNEQFF. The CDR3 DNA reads TGTGCCATCAGTGATGGTGGGAGCACCGGAAATGAGCAGTTCTTC.

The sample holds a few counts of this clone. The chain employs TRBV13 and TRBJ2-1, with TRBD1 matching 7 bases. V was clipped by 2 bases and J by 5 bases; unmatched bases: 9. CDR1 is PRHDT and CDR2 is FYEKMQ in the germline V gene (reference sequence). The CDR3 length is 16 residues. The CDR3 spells CASSLNWGTVNNEQFF. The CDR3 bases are TGTGCCAGCAGCTTAAATTGGGGGACAGTAAACAATGAGCAGTTCTTC. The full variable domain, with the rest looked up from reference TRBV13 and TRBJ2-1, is AAGVIQSPRHLIKEKRETATLKCYPIPRHDTVYWYQQGPGQDPQFLISFYEKMQSDKGSIPDRFSAQQFSDYHSELNMSSLELGDSALYFCASSLNWGTVNNEQFFGPGTRLTVL.

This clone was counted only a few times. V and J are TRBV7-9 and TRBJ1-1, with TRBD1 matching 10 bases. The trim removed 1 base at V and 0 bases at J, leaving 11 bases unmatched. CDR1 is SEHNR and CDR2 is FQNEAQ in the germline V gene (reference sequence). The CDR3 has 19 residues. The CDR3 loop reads CASSLVGGQGELMNTEAFF. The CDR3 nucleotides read TGTGCCAGCAGCTTAGTGGGAGGACAGGGGGAACTTATGAACACTGAAGCTTTCTTT.

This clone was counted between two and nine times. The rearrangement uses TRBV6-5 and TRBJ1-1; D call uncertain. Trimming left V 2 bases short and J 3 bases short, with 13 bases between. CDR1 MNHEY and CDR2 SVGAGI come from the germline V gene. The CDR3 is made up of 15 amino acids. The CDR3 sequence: CASSYTGGAYTEAFF. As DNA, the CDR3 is TGTGCCAGCAGTTACACCGGCGGAGCTTACACTGAAGCTTTCTTT.

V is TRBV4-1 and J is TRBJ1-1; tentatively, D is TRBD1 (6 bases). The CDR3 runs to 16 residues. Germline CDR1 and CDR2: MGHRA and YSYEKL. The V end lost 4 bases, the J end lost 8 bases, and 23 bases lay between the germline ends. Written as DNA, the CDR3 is TGCGCCAGCAGCCTCCGAAGACAGGCCCAGGGTACCGAAGCTTTCTTT. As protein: CASSLRRQAQGTEAFF.

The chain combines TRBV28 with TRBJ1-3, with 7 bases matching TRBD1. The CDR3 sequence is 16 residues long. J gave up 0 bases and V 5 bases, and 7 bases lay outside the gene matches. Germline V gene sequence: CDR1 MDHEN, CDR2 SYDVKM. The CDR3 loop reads CASSKRTGSSGNTIYF. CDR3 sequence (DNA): TGTGCCAGCAGTAAGAGGACAGGATCCTCTGGAAACACCATATATTTT.

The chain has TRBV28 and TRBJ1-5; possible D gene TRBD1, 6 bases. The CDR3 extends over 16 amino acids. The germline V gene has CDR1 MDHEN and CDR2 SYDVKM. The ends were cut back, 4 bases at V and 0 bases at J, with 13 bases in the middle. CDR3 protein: CASSSGTTYSNQPQHF. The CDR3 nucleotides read TGTGCCAGCAGTTCCGGGACAACTTATAGCAATCAGCCCCAGCATTTT.

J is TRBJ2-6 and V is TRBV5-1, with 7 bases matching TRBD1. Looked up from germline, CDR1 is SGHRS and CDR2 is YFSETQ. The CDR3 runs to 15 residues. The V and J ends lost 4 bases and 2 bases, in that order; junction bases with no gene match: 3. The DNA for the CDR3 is TGCGCCAGCAGCATCGGGACAGCTGGGGCCAACGTCCTGACTTTC. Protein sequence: CASSIGTAGANVLTF. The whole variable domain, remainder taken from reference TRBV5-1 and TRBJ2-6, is KAGVTQTPRYLIKTRGQQVTLSCSPISGHRSVSWYQQTPGQGLQFLFEYFSETQRNKGNFPGRFSGRQFSNSRSEMNVSTLELGDSALYLCASSIGTAGANVLTFGAGSRLTVL.

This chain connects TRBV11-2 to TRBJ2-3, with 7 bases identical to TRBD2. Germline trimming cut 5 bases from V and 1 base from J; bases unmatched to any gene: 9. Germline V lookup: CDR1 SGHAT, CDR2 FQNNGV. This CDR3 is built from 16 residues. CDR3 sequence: CASSPKGGPRTDTQYF. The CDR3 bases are TGTGCCAGCAGCCCGAAGGGAGGGCCCCGCACAGATACGCAGTATTTT.

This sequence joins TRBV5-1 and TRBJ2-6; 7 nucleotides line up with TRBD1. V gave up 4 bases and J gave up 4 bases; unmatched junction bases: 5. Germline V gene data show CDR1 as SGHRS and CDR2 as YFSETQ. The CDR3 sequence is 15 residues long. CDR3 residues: CASSKDRDGANVLTF. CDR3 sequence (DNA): TGCGCCAGCAGCAAAGACAGGGACGGGGCCAACGTCCTGACTTTC.

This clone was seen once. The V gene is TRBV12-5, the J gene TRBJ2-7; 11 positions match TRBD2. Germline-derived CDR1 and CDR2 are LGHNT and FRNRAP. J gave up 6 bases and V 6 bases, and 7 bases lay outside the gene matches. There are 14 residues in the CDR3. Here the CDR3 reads CASGTGTSGAEQYF. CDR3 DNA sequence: TGTGCTAGTGGAACTGGGACTAGCGGCGCCGAGCAGTACTTC.